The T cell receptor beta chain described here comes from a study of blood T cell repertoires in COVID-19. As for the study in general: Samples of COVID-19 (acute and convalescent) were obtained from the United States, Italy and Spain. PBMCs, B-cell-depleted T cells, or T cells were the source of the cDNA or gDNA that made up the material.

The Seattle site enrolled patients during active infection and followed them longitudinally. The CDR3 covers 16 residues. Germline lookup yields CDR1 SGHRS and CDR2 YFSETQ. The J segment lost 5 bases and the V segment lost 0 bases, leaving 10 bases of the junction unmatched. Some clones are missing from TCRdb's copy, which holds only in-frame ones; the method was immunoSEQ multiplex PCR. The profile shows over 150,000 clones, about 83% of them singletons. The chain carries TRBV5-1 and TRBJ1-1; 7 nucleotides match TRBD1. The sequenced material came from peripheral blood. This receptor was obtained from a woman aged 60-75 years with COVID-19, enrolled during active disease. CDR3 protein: CASSLVKQGRGTEAFF. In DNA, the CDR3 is TGCGCCAGCAGCTTGGTCAAACAGGGGAGAGGGACTGAAGCTTTCTTT.